The rows below give T cell receptor beta chains drawn from one sample of a study of OX40 agonist ivuxolimab in advanced cancers. Profiling relied on immunoSEQ multiplex PCR, and the TCRdb table lists in-frame clones only, not all of them. The sample consists of 53,000 or so clones, 93% of them appearing once. The source was CD4+ or CD8+ T cells sorted from blood, collected in a trial of the OX40 agonist ivuxolimab. These receptors came from an adult with an advanced solid tumor such as melanoma, head and neck, liver or kidney cancer. Each CDR3 is given with its conserved first and last residue. The D gene is left open where the match is weak. Size values are once, few and many counts, or a class for expanded clones, and some rows have none.

D: TRBD2; V: TRBV19; J: TRBJ2-7; size: -; CDR3: CASSIVGGGDHEQYF; DNA: TGTGCCAGTAGTATAGTCGGGGGAGGGGACCACGAGCAGTACTTC
D: -; V: TRBV9; J: TRBJ2-4; size: -; CDR3: CASSGVPEDIQYF; DNA: TGTGCCAGCAGCGGCGTGCCCGAGGACATTCAGTACTTC
D: -; V: TRBV7-3; J: TRBJ2-3; size: -; CDR3: CASSLLGSTDTQYF; DNA: TGTGCCAGCAGCTTACTAGGGAGCACAGATACGCAGTATTTT
D: -; V: TRBV28; J: TRBJ1-1; size: -; CDR3: CASSFQKLNTEAFF; DNA: TGTGCCAGCAGTTTCCAAAAGTTGAACACTGAAGCTTTCTTT
D: TRBD1; V: TRBV5-4; J: TRBJ1-1; size: -; CDR3: CASRSTGGARDTEAFF; DNA: TGTGCCAGCAGAAGTACAGGGGGCGCCCGGGACACTGAAGCTTTCTTT
D: -; V: TRBV9; J: TRBJ2-7; size: -; CDR3: CASSPRPTDYEQYF; DNA: TGTGCCAGCAGCCCAAGACCCACTGACTACGAGCAGTACTTC
D: -; V: TRBV6-6; J: TRBJ2-6; size: -; CDR3: CASSDTNVLTF; DNA: TGTGCCAGCTCGGACACCAACGTCCTGACTTTC
D: -; V: TRBV6-5; J: TRBJ2-3; size: -; CDR3: CASSYPDTQYF; DNA: TGTGCCAGCAGTTACCCCGATACGCAGTATTTT
D: -; V: TRBV13; J: TRBJ2-2; size: -; CDR3: CASSRTRGTGELFF; DNA: TGTGCCAGCAGCCGTACCCGTGGGACCGGGGAGCTGTTTTTT
D: -; V: TRBV11-2; J: TRBJ2-3; size: -; CDR3: CASSLEDLLWEADTQYF; DNA: TGTGCCAGCAGCTTAGAGGACCTACTTTGGGAGGCAGATACGCAGTATTTT
D: TRBD1; V: TRBV5-5; J: TRBJ1-1; size: -; CDR3: CASSPGTGNTEAFF; DNA: TGTGCCAGCAGCCCCGGGACAGGTAACACTGAAGCTTTCTTT
D: -; V: TRBV7-6; J: TRBJ2-5; size: -; CDR3: CASSFVVQETQYF; DNA: TGTGCCAGCAGCTTCGTTGTACAAGAGACCCAGTACTTC
D: -; V: TRBV6-5; J: TRBJ1-2; size: once; CDR3: CASSPGGTLNYGYTF; DNA: TGTGCCAGCAGTCCTGGGGGGACACTTAACTATGGCTACACCTTC
D: -; V: TRBV10-1; J: TRBJ2-2; size: -; CDR3: CALDTDEHRGAVF; DNA: TGCGCGCTTGACACGGACGAACACCGGGGAGCTGTTTTT
D: -; V: TRBV29-1; J: TRBJ2-1; size: -; CDR3: CSVVSRAGWKISEQFF; DNA: TGCAGCGTTGTGTCGAGGGCAGGGTGGAAGATAAGTGAGCAGTTCTTC
D: -; V: TRBV13; J: TRBJ2-5; size: -; CDR3: CASSPGKETQYF; DNA: TGTGCCAGCAGCCCAGGGAAAGAGACCCAGTACTTC
D: -; V: TRBV5-5; J: TRBJ2-7; size: -; CDR3: CASSSGQGSYEQYF; DNA: TGTGCCAGCAGCTCCGGGCAGGGCTCCTACGAGCAGTACTTC
D: TRBD1; V: TRBV15; J: TRBJ1-5; size: -; CDR3: CATSRTTGGGQPQHF; DNA: TGTGCCACCAGCAGAACAACAGGGGGAGGGCAGCCCCAGCATTTT
D: -; V: TRBV27; J: TRBJ2-2; size: -; CDR3: CASSFGNTGELFF; DNA: TGTGCCAGCAGTTTCGGAAACACCGGGGAGCTGTTTTTT
D: TRBD1; V: TRBV7-9; J: TRBJ1-2; size: -; CDR3: CASSGTGQDENYGYTF; DNA: TGTGCCAGCAGCGGAACCGGACAGGACGAGAACTATGGCTACACCTTC
D: -; V: TRBV19; J: TRBJ1-5; size: -; CDR3: CASSISSQFNQPQHF; DNA: TGTGCCAGTAGTATTTCCTCGCAGTTCAATCAGCCCCAGCATTTT
D: TRBD1; V: TRBV11-1; J: TRBJ2-3; size: -; CDR3: CASSLEVGQGSDTQYF; DNA: TGTGCCAGCAGCTTAGAGGTGGGACAGGGATCAGATACGCAGTATTTT
D: TRBD2; V: TRBV7-2; J: TRBJ2-7; size: -; CDR3: CTSSLGLAGGSEQYF; DNA: TGTACCAGCAGCTTAGGACTAGCGGGAGGCTCCGAGCAGTACTTC
D: -; V: TRBV28; J: TRBJ2-1; size: -; CDR3: CASTSESGHNEQFF; DNA: TGTGCCAGCACTTCGGAATCTGGACACAATGAGCAGTTCTTC
D: -; V: TRBV27; J: TRBJ2-7; size: -; CDR3: CASRPSATYEQYF; DNA: TGTGCCAGCCGCCCGAGCGCCACCTACGAGCAGTACTTC
D: -; V: TRBV9; J: TRBJ2-3; size: -; CDR3: CASSVVAHRVSTDTQYF; DNA: TGTGCCAGCAGCGTAGTGGCTCACCGAGTCAGCACAGATACGCAGTATTTT
D: -; V: TRBV10-2; J: TRBJ1-4; size: -; CDR3: CASSESGGVREKLFF; DNA: TGCGCCAGCAGTGAGTCGGGCGGGGTCCGTGAAAAACTGTTTTTT
D: -; V: TRBV13; J: TRBJ2-5; size: -; CDR3: CASSLEGSLETQYF; DNA: TGTGCCAGCAGCCTGGAGGGGAGCCTCGAGACCCAGTACTTC
D: TRBD2; V: TRBV27; J: TRBJ2-1; size: once; CDR3: CASSLLAGVYNEQFF; DNA: TGTGCCAGCAGCTTACTAGCGGGGGTTTACAATGAGCAGTTCTTC
D: TRBD1; V: TRBV7-9; J: TRBJ1-2; size: -; CDR3: CASSLHGQGRYGYTF; DNA: TGTGCCAGCTCCCTCCACGGACAGGGGAGGTATGGCTACACCTTC
D: -; V: TRBV7-9; J: TRBJ2-3; size: -; CDR3: CASSTSVDTQYF; DNA: TGTGCCAGCAGCACCAGCGTAGATACGCAGTATTTT
D: -; V: TRBV7-7; J: TRBJ2-2; size: -; CDR3: CASSLGVGTGELFF; DNA: TGTGCCAGCAGTCTGGGGGTGGGGACCGGGGAGCTGTTTTTT
D: -; V: TRBV27; J: TRBJ2-6; size: -; CDR3: CASSSPNQGGVGISGANVLTF; DNA: TGTGCCAGCAGTTCACCAAACCAAGGGGGGGTAGGAATTTCTGGGGCCAACGTCCTGACTTTC
D: -; V: TRBV6-6; J: TRBJ1-4; size: -; CDR3: CASSRAAVNEKLFF; DNA: TGTGCCAGCAGTCGAGCGGCCGTCAATGAAAAACTGTTTTTT
D: TRBD2; V: TRBV19; J: TRBJ2-1; size: -; CDR3: CASGLAWNEQFF; DNA: TGTGCCAGCGGACTAGCCTGGAATGAGCAGTTCTTC